Listed below are T cell receptor beta chains from one sample, sequenced in a study of blood T cell repertoires in COVID-19. Method: immunoSEQ multiplex PCR; TCRdb's copy keeps in-frame clones and lacks some. The table shows approximately 100,000 clones, with 84% occurring only once. The sequenced material came from peripheral blood. Receptors were obtained from an elderly woman with active or convalescent COVID-19. Each CDR3 is given with its conserved first and last residue. The D gene is left open where the match is weak. A row's size may be missing; if present it is once, few, many or a size class.

d_call: -; v_call: TRBV3-1/TRBV3-2; clone_size: -; j_call: TRBJ2-3; cdr3_nt: TGTGCCAGCAGCCAAGATCCAAGCGGCAGGAGCACAGATACGCAGTATTTT; cdr3_aa: CASSQDPSGRSTDTQYF
d_call: -; v_call: TRBV30; clone_size: few; j_call: TRBJ2-7; cdr3_nt: TGTGCCTGGAGTGTACGACAGATTTACTCCTACGAGCAGTACTTC; cdr3_aa: CAWSVRQIYSYEQYF
d_call: TRBD1; v_call: TRBV7-6; clone_size: -; j_call: TRBJ2-1; cdr3_nt: TGTGCCAGCAGCTTAGAGGACAGGGAACAAGAGCAGTTCTTC; cdr3_aa: CASSLEDREQEQFF
d_call: -; v_call: TRBV7-2; clone_size: -; j_call: TRBJ1-2; cdr3_nt: TGTGCCAGCAGCTTAGGGCGAGAGGGTGGTGGCTACACCTTC; cdr3_aa: CASSLGREGGGYTF
d_call: TRBD1; v_call: TRBV11-1; clone_size: -; j_call: TRBJ2-1; cdr3_nt: TGTGCCAGCAGCTTCGACAGGGGAGTCTACAATGAGCAGTTCTTC; cdr3_aa: CASSFDRGVYNEQFF
d_call: -; v_call: TRBV19; clone_size: -; j_call: TRBJ1-1; cdr3_nt: TGTGCCAGCTGTCCCGGGACATTGACTGAAGCTTTCTTT; cdr3_aa: CASCPGTLTEAFF
d_call: -; v_call: TRBV5-1; clone_size: -; j_call: TRBJ1-1; cdr3_nt: TGCGCCAGCAGCACCCTCGACAGTAGGAACACTGAAGCTTTCTTT; cdr3_aa: CASSTLDSRNTEAFF
d_call: TRBD1; v_call: TRBV19; clone_size: -; j_call: TRBJ1-5; cdr3_nt: TGTGCATCCCGGTACGGACAGGGGGTTCAGCCCCAGCATTTT; cdr3_aa: CASRYGQGVQPQHF
d_call: -; v_call: TRBV28; clone_size: -; j_call: TRBJ1-2; cdr3_nt: TGTGCCAGCAGTTTATCGTCGGATGGCTACACCTTC; cdr3_aa: CASSLSSDGYTF
d_call: TRBD2; v_call: TRBV9; clone_size: once; j_call: TRBJ2-7; cdr3_nt: TGTGCCAGCAGCGTAGATCTAGCGGCTCCCTACGAGCAGTACTTC; cdr3_aa: CASSVDLAAPYEQYF
d_call: TRBD2; v_call: TRBV9; clone_size: -; j_call: TRBJ2-3; cdr3_nt: TGTGCCAGCAGCCCGGGACTAGCGGGAACAGATACGCAGTATTTT; cdr3_aa: CASSPGLAGTDTQYF
d_call: -; v_call: TRBV25-1; clone_size: -; j_call: TRBJ1-2; cdr3_nt: TGTGCCAGCAGTGAATCTGGCGGCTATGGCTACACCTTC; cdr3_aa: CASSESGGYGYTF
d_call: -; v_call: TRBV28; clone_size: -; j_call: TRBJ2-7; cdr3_nt: TGTGCCAGCGCCAGACAGATCGACGAGCAGTACTTC; cdr3_aa: CASARQIDEQYF
d_call: -; v_call: TRBV7-9; clone_size: -; j_call: TRBJ2-7; cdr3_nt: TGTGCCAGCAGCACACAGGGTAGCTCCTACGAGCAGTACTTC; cdr3_aa: CASSTQGSSYEQYF
d_call: TRBD1; v_call: TRBV11-2; clone_size: -; j_call: TRBJ1-2; cdr3_nt: TGTGCCAGCAGCTCGAGGTGGGACAGGGGGGATGGCTACACCTTC; cdr3_aa: CASSSRWDRGDGYTF
d_call: TRBD1; v_call: TRBV6-5; clone_size: -; j_call: TRBJ1-1; cdr3_nt: TGTGCCAGCAGTCCGCGGACAGGGTGGGTGACTGAAGCTTTCTTT; cdr3_aa: CASSPRTGWVTEAFF
d_call: TRBD1; v_call: TRBV7-9; clone_size: -; j_call: TRBJ1-6; cdr3_nt: TGTGCCAGCAGCTCACGACAGGGGGCATGGACACCCCTCCACTTT; cdr3_aa: CASSSRQGAWTPLHF
d_call: TRBD1; v_call: TRBV13; clone_size: -; j_call: TRBJ1-1; cdr3_nt: TGTGCCAGCAGCTTGGCAGGGGGAAGCACTGAAGCTTTCTTT; cdr3_aa: CASSLAGGSTEAFF
d_call: TRBD2; v_call: TRBV3-1/TRBV3-2; clone_size: -; j_call: TRBJ2-7; cdr3_nt: TGTGCCAGCAGCCAAGCGCTAGCGGGACACTACGAGCAGTACTTC; cdr3_aa: CASSQALAGHYEQYF
d_call: TRBD2; v_call: TRBV7-2; clone_size: once; j_call: TRBJ2-2; cdr3_nt: TGTGCCAGCAGCTTAGGGCCGGGACTACTAAACACCGGGGAGCTGTTTTTT; cdr3_aa: CASSLGPGLLNTGELFF
d_call: TRBD2; v_call: TRBV7-9; clone_size: -; j_call: TRBJ2-1; cdr3_nt: TGTGCCAGCAGCTCCGGGACTAGCGGAATGAGCTCCTACAATGAGCAGTTCTTC; cdr3_aa: CASSSGTSGMSSYNEQFF
d_call: -; v_call: TRBV7-2; clone_size: -; j_call: TRBJ2-1; cdr3_nt: TGTGCCAGCAGCTTACAGGGGTTTTACTACAATGAGCAGTTCTTC; cdr3_aa: CASSLQGFYYNEQFF
d_call: TRBD1; v_call: TRBV16; clone_size: -; j_call: TRBJ2-3; cdr3_nt: TGTGCCAGCAGCCCCCGGGACAGGGGAAGGGATACGCAGTATTTT; cdr3_aa: CASSPRDRGRDTQYF
d_call: -; v_call: TRBV12-3/TRBV12-4; clone_size: -; j_call: TRBJ2-3; cdr3_nt: TGTGCCAGCAGTTTTCGGAGCACAGATACGCAGTATTTT; cdr3_aa: CASSFRSTDTQYF
d_call: -; v_call: TRBV4-1; clone_size: -; j_call: TRBJ2-7; cdr3_nt: TGCGCCAGCAGCCAAGAGGTAGCGGAGAGCTCCTACGAGCAGTACTTC; cdr3_aa: CASSQEVAESSYEQYF
d_call: -; v_call: TRBV28; clone_size: -; j_call: TRBJ1-4; cdr3_nt: TGTGCCAGCAGCCATCACACAACTAATGAAAAACTGTTTTTT; cdr3_aa: CASSHHTTNEKLFF
d_call: TRBD1; v_call: TRBV12-3/TRBV12-4; clone_size: -; j_call: TRBJ1-6; cdr3_nt: TGTGCCAGCGGGGGACAGGGCAATTCACCCCTCCACTTT; cdr3_aa: CASGGQGNSPLHF
d_call: TRBD2; v_call: TRBV9; clone_size: -; j_call: TRBJ2-1; cdr3_nt: TGTGCCAGCAGCGCCCCGGGGACTAGCGGCTACAATGAGCAGTTCTTC; cdr3_aa: CASSAPGTSGYNEQFF
d_call: -; v_call: TRBV5-1; clone_size: -; j_call: TRBJ2-7; cdr3_nt: TGCGCCAGCAGCTTGGAGGGACATGGGACCTACGAGCAGTACTTC; cdr3_aa: CASSLEGHGTYEQYF
d_call: -; v_call: TRBV9; clone_size: -; j_call: TRBJ1-1; cdr3_nt: TGTGCCAGCAGCGTTAGACCGGGGAACACTGAAGCTTTCTTT; cdr3_aa: CASSVRPGNTEAFF
d_call: TRBD1; v_call: TRBV27; clone_size: -; j_call: TRBJ1-1; cdr3_nt: TGTGCCAGCAGTTTAGCGGGACAGGGGAACACTGAAGCTTTCTTT; cdr3_aa: CASSLAGQGNTEAFF
d_call: TRBD2; v_call: TRBV28; clone_size: -; j_call: TRBJ2-7; cdr3_nt: TGTGCCAGCAGTCATGCTAGCGGGCGATCCTACGAGCAGTACTTC; cdr3_aa: CASSHASGRSYEQYF
d_call: -; v_call: TRBV5-1; clone_size: once; j_call: TRBJ2-7; cdr3_nt: TGCGCCAGCAGCTTGGACAGGGTTACTTTCGAGCAGTACTTC; cdr3_aa: CASSLDRVTFEQYF
d_call: -; v_call: TRBV4-1; clone_size: -; j_call: TRBJ1-3; cdr3_nt: TGCGCCAGCAGCCAATACAGGGCAAACTCTGGAAACACCATATATTTT; cdr3_aa: CASSQYRANSGNTIYF
d_call: -; v_call: TRBV7-9; clone_size: -; j_call: TRBJ2-7; cdr3_nt: TGTGCCAGCAGCCTCTCAGGGGCCCTTGGGGAGCAGTACTTC; cdr3_aa: CASSLSGALGEQYF
d_call: -; v_call: TRBV28; clone_size: -; j_call: TRBJ2-1; cdr3_nt: TGTGCCAGCGGATCTTCAGGGGCCCAATGGTTCTTC; cdr3_aa: CASGSSGAQWFF
d_call: -; v_call: TRBV7-2; clone_size: -; j_call: TRBJ2-7; cdr3_nt: TGTGCCAGCAGCTTAGTCACAGGGACCTACGAGCAGTACTTC; cdr3_aa: CASSLVTGTYEQYF
d_call: -; v_call: TRBV9; clone_size: few; j_call: TRBJ1-2; cdr3_nt: TGTGCCAGCAGCCCGTGGGGAGGGCATGGCTACACCTTC; cdr3_aa: CASSPWGGHGYTF
d_call: TRBD1; v_call: TRBV2; clone_size: -; j_call: TRBJ1-1; cdr3_nt: TGTGCCAGCAGTGAAGGTCAGGGGGTGAGGGGAGCTTTCTTT; cdr3_aa: CASSEGQGVRGAFF
d_call: -; v_call: TRBV12-2; clone_size: -; j_call: TRBJ2-1; cdr3_nt: TGTGCAAGTCGCTCGCATACTGGGGCGGGGCCCTACAATGAGCAGTTCTTC; cdr3_aa: CASRSHTGAGPYNEQFF
d_call: -; v_call: TRBV5-4; clone_size: once; j_call: TRBJ2-3; cdr3_nt: TGTGCCAGCAGCTTGATTGGCGGGATGAGTATGGATACGCAGTATTTT; cdr3_aa: CASSLIGGMSMDTQYF
d_call: TRBD1; v_call: TRBV7-9; clone_size: -; j_call: TRBJ2-3; cdr3_nt: TGTGCCAGCAGCACTCTCCGGGACAGGGGCACAGATACGCAGTATTTT; cdr3_aa: CASSTLRDRGTDTQYF
d_call: TRBD1; v_call: TRBV24-1; clone_size: -; j_call: TRBJ2-1; cdr3_nt: TGTGCCACCAGTGATTTTCGGGACAGGCCTTACAATGAGCAGTTCTTC; cdr3_aa: CATSDFRDRPYNEQFF
d_call: -; v_call: TRBV19; clone_size: -; j_call: TRBJ2-1; cdr3_nt: TGTGCCAGTAACAATGGGCTAGCGATCCATGAGCAGTTCTTC; cdr3_aa: CASNNGLAIHEQFF
d_call: TRBD2; v_call: TRBV4-2; clone_size: -; j_call: TRBJ2-3; cdr3_nt: TGTGCCAGCAGCCAAGTTGGGACTAGCGGGAGTCGTACGCAGTATTTT; cdr3_aa: CASSQVGTSGSRTQYF
d_call: TRBD1; v_call: TRBV9; clone_size: -; j_call: TRBJ2-2; cdr3_nt: TGTGCCAGCAGCGTACCCCGGGACAGGGCTAACACCGGGGAGCTGTTTTTT; cdr3_aa: CASSVPRDRANTGELFF
d_call: TRBD1; v_call: TRBV24-1; clone_size: -; j_call: TRBJ1-1; cdr3_nt: TGTGCCACCAGTGGCCGGACAGGGGGATATATGGATGGCAACACTGAAGCTTTCTTT; cdr3_aa: CATSGRTGGYMDGNTEAFF
d_call: TRBD2; v_call: TRBV3-1/TRBV3-2; clone_size: -; j_call: TRBJ2-3; cdr3_nt: TGTGCCAGCAGCCGGAGGTCGGGGGGGAGCACAGATACGCAGTATTTT; cdr3_aa: CASSRRSGGSTDTQYF
d_call: -; v_call: TRBV5-1; clone_size: -; j_call: TRBJ2-2; cdr3_nt: TGCGCCAGCAGCCGGTACAGGGAAATGGTTACCGGGGAGCTGTTTTTT; cdr3_aa: CASSRYREMVTGELFF
d_call: TRBD1; v_call: TRBV18; clone_size: -; j_call: TRBJ1-1; cdr3_nt: TGTGCCAGCTCACCACCTGGACAGGGGAGGGCTGAAGCTTTCTTT; cdr3_aa: CASSPPGQGRAEAFF
d_call: TRBD1; v_call: TRBV10-3; clone_size: -; j_call: TRBJ2-2; cdr3_nt: TGTGCCATCAGTCCCAGACAGGGGGCCAACACCGGGGAGCTGTTTTTT; cdr3_aa: CAISPRQGANTGELFF
d_call: TRBD2; v_call: TRBV4-2; clone_size: -; j_call: TRBJ2-2; cdr3_nt: TGTGCCAGCAGCACCCCAGACGGGACTAGCATTGACTCCGGGGAGCTGTTTTTT; cdr3_aa: CASSTPDGTSIDSGELFF
d_call: TRBD2; v_call: TRBV24-1; clone_size: -; j_call: TRBJ2-3; cdr3_nt: TGTGCCACCGCCCCGACTAGCGGATTCACAGATACGCAGTATTTT; cdr3_aa: CATAPTSGFTDTQYF